These T cell receptor beta chains were read from a single sample in a study of cytomegalovirus exposure and HLA in healthy donors. The protocol was immunoSEQ multiplex PCR, while the TCRdb copy is restricted to in-frame clones and leaves out a portion. Here the sample spans about 64,000 clones, around 89% being singletons. The sample comprised PBMCs. These TCRs come from a woman aged 18 to 35 in good health and CMV-seronegative. CDR3s include the opening cysteine and the closing phenylalanine or tryptophan. The D gene is left open where the match is weak. The size entry is marked missing in some rows and otherwise reads once, few, many or a size class.

>TRBV5-1|once|TRBJ2-4|NA
TGCGCCAGCAGCTTATATGTGGGAGCAGGAAACATTCAGTACTTC
CASSLYVGAGNIQYF
>TRBV7-9|NA|TRBJ2-2|NA
TGTGCCAGCAGCCCCAGGACTCCCTACACCGGGGAGCTGTTTTTT
CASSPRTPYTGELFF
>TRBV5-6|NA|TRBJ1-2|TRBD1
TGTGCCAGCAGCCCCTATGGACAGGCCGAAGCGCGCTACACCTTC
CASSPYGQAEARYTF
>TRBV7-9|NA|TRBJ1-1|NA
TGTGCCAGCAGCTTAGCGGCAGGGGTGGACACTGAAGCTTTCTTT
CASSLAAGVDTEAFF
>TRBV30|NA|TRBJ2-7|NA
TGTGCCTGGAGACTGAACCACTACGAGCAGTACTTC
CAWRLNHYEQYF
>TRBV28|NA|TRBJ2-7|TRBD2
TGTGCCAGCAGCATACTAGCGGCGAGCTCCTACGAGCAGTACTTC
CASSILAASSYEQYF
>TRBV27|once|TRBJ2-7|NA
TGTGCCAGCAGGGGGGGACAGACGGCTGGCGAGCAGTACTTC
CASRGGQTAGEQYF
>TRBV11-3|NA|TRBJ2-7|NA
TGTGCCAGCAGCTTACAGGCAGGAAGCTCCTACGAGCAGTACTTC
CASSLQAGSSYEQYF
>TRBV9|once|TRBJ2-7|TRBD2
TGTGCCAGCAGCGTTAGCGGGAGTGTTAACGAGCAGTACTTC
CASSVSGSVNEQYF
>TRBV27|NA|TRBJ2-1|NA
TGTGCCAGCAGCCCGGACTATCTCAATGAGCAGTTCTTC
CASSPDYLNEQFF
>TRBV2|few|TRBJ2-5|NA
TGTGCCAGCAGTGGTTATGAGACCCAGTACTTC
CASSGYETQYF
>TRBV7-2|once|TRBJ2-5|NA
TGTGCCAGCAGCTTCGAGAGGAGAGAGACCCAGTACTTC
CASSFERRETQYF
>TRBV28|NA|TRBJ1-5|TRBD1
TGTGCCAGCGGGATACAGGGGGTCGGGCAGCCCCAGCATTTT
CASGIQGVGQPQHF
>TRBV28|NA|TRBJ1-5|NA
TGTGCCAGCAGCACCCTACAGCCTACACTCAATCAGCCCCAGCATTTT
CASSTLQPTLNQPQHF
>TRBV10-3|NA|TRBJ2-5|NA
TGTGCCATCAGTGAGCGGGGGGAGACCCAGTACTTC
CAISERGETQYF
>TRBV7-3|few|TRBJ1-2|NA
TGTGCCAGCAGCATCCCGGGACTGTCCTATGGCTACACCTTC
CASSIPGLSYGYTF
>TRBV27|NA|TRBJ1-3|NA
TGTGCCAGCAGTTCCGCCGGGGGGTGGGGAAACACCATATATTTT
CASSSAGGWGNTIYF
>TRBV7-9|NA|TRBJ2-5|NA
TGTGCCAGCAGCTTAGTGCAAGGGGATGAGACCCAGTACTTC
CASSLVQGDETQYF
>TRBV4-3|NA|TRBJ1-1|TRBD1
TGCGCCAGCAGCCAGTCCCGGGACAGAGGGGCTTTCTTT
CASSQSRDRGAFF
>TRBV15|NA|TRBJ1-3|NA
TGTGCCACCAGCACAGGGAACCAAGGGAGAAACACCATATATTTT
CATSTGNQGRNTIYF
>TRBV18|NA|TRBJ2-7|TRBD1
TGTGCCAGCTCACCACTCGGGACAGGGGACTACGAGCAGTACTTC
CASSPLGTGDYEQYF
>TRBV19|NA|TRBJ2-3|NA
TGTGCCAGTAGTACCCCTGGGGCAGGGTTGGCAGATACGCAGTATTTT
CASSTPGAGLADTQYF
>TRBV21-1|NA|TRBJ1-4|NA
TGTGCCAGCAGCCCCCGAGTGGCGGGTAATGAAAAACTGTTTTTT
CASSPRVAGNEKLFF
>TRBV7-2|NA|TRBJ2-2|TRBD1
TGTGCCAGCAGCCGAGACAGGGCGAACACCGGGGAGCTGTTTTTT
CASSRDRANTGELFF
>TRBV7-2|NA|TRBJ2-7|TRBD2
TGTGCCAGCAGCTCCCTAGGGACTAGCGGGGCGAGCTCCTACGAGCAGTACTTC
CASSSLGTSGASSYEQYF
>TRBV27|once|TRBJ1-5|TRBD1
TGTGCCAGCGGCCGACAGGGCTTAAATCAGCCCCAGCATTTT
CASGRQGLNQPQHF
>TRBV28|NA|TRBJ1-3|NA
TGTGCCAGCAAAGCCTTCGGGGGTTCTGGAAACACCATATATTTT
CASKAFGGSGNTIYF
>TRBV5-1|NA|TRBJ2-3|TRBD2
TGCGCCAGCAGCTTGGCTCTAGCGGGAGCAGGGCACACAGATACGCAGTATTTT
CASSLALAGAGHTDTQYF
>TRBV27|NA|TRBJ2-3|NA
TGTGCCAGCAGTTTATACCTCGGCGGGTCGCACACAGATACGCAGTATTTT
CASSLYLGGSHTDTQYF
>TRBV7-3|NA|TRBJ2-5|NA
TGTGCCAGCAGCTCCCAGGGGTCAGAACAAGAGACCCAGTACTTC
CASSSQGSEQETQYF
>TRBV27|NA|TRBJ1-5|TRBD1
TGTGCCAGCAGTGGGACAGGTGGGCCGTTCGGTCAGCCCCAGCATTTT
CASSGTGGPFGQPQHF
>TRBV5-1|NA|TRBJ2-3|TRBD2
TGCGCCAGCAGTCCAGTAGGGACTAGCGGGAGAGAAAGCACAGATACGCAGTATTTT
CASSPVGTSGRESTDTQYF
>TRBV7-9|few|TRBJ2-7|NA
TGTGCCAGTGAAAACCTACTCTCCTACGAGCAGTACTTC
CASENLLSYEQYF
>TRBV18|NA|TRBJ1-5|TRBD1
TGTGCCAGCTCACCCCGCAGTGACAGGGTTTGGCCCCAGCATTTT
CASSPRSDRVWPQHF
>TRBV28|once|TRBJ2-7|TRBD2
TGTGCCAGCAAACTAGCGGGACCCATAAGCTCCTACGAGCAGTACTTC
CASKLAGPISSYEQYF
>TRBV30|NA|TRBJ2-5|TRBD2
TGTGCCTGGAGCCGGGGACTAGCGGAAGAGACCCAGTACTTC
CAWSRGLAEETQYF
>TRBV5-1|NA|TRBJ2-4|NA
TGCGCCAGCAGCTTGGAAGCTAGCAAAAACATTCAGTACTTC
CASSLEASKNIQYF